Reported below is one TCR beta chain. Its target is unknown. This entry belongs to a study of T cell responses to AZD1222 COVID-19 vaccine. Points from the study as a whole: Donors were mostly white British, more females; clonal diversity possibly underestimated. Distributed over spike, vaccine-associated CD4 TCRs predominated at 160-218 and 743-854. Spike-specific TCR breadth and depth rose after two AZD1222 doses. Repertoire sampling happened only post peak T cell response.

The junction had 4 bases not matched to a gene; V was cut back by 2 bases and J by 4 bases. Germline CDR1 is SGHKS and CDR2 is YYEKEE (reference sequence). CDR3 length: 14 amino acids. The table came from immunoSEQ multiplex PCR; TCRdb's copy has only in-frame clones and leaves some out. Here the sample spans over 140,000 clones, over 85% being singletons. V and J are TRBV5-5 and TRBJ1-1; the match to TRBD1 covers 8 bases. The source was peripheral blood, collected on day 0 of AZD1222 vaccination. This TCR came from an adult in good health. Written as DNA, the CDR3 is TGTGCCAGCAGCTTTACAGGGGGTATCACTGAAGCTTTCTTT. It is translated as CASSFTGGITEAFF.